Listed below are T cell receptor beta chains from one sample, sequenced in a study of regulatory T cells in long-lasting Graves disease. TCRdb passed the multiplex PCR reads through MiXCR, listing each CDR3 protein once. The sample contains more than 400,000 distinct CDR3 sequences, 15% to 20% of which appear only once. Another study also made use of these data, one on T cells in Graves' hyperthyroidism and ophthalmopathy.

Material: peripheral blood mononuclear cells (PBMCs), obtained at new diagnosis, from a patient treated with antithyroid drugs. All receptors come from a middle-aged man with Graves disease. CDR3s include the opening cysteine and the closing phenylalanine or tryptophan. The D gene is left open where the match is weak. Size values are once, few and many counts, or a class for expanded clones, and some rows have none.

j_gene: TRBJ1-2
v_gene: TRBV24-1
abundance: many
d_gene: NA
len: 11
CDR3nt: TGTGCCACCAGTGCCGGCCTGGGCTACACCTTC
CDR3aa: CATSAGLGYTF

j_gene: TRBJ1-2
v_gene: TRBV28
abundance: many
d_gene: NA
len: 14
CDR3nt: TGTGCCAGCAGTTCCCTCGGGCCTTGGGGGGGCTACACCTTC
CDR3aa: CASSSLGPWGGYTF

j_gene: TRBJ2-4
v_gene: TRBV20-1
abundance: NA
d_gene: TRBD2
len: 16
CDR3nt: TGCAGTGCTAGGGGGGGAGGACTAGCGGGAGAGATTGAGCAGTACTTC
CDR3aa: CSARGGGLAGEIEQYF

j_gene: TRBJ2-5
v_gene: TRBV4-1
abundance: NA
d_gene: NA
len: 14
CDR3nt: TGCGCCAGCAGCTCTTTCGACGGGGGAGAGACCCAGTACTTC
CDR3aa: CASSSFDGGETQYF

j_gene: TRBJ2-3
v_gene: TRBV12-3/TRBV12-4
abundance: many
d_gene: TRBD1
len: 15
CDR3nt: TGTGCCAGCAGGGTCACAGGGGTGGGCACAGATACGCAGTATTTT
CDR3aa: CASRVTGVGTDTQYF

j_gene: TRBJ2-7
v_gene: TRBV12-5
abundance: many
d_gene: NA
len: 13
CDR3nt: TGTGCTAGTGGTCTGGGACCCGTGCGGGAGCAGTACTTC
CDR3aa: CASGLGPVREQYF

j_gene: TRBJ2-5
v_gene: TRBV2
abundance: few
d_gene: TRBD2
len: 16
CDR3nt: TGTGCCGGCAGACTAGGACTAGCGGGAGGTCAAGAGACCCAGTACTTC
CDR3aa: CAGRLGLAGGQETQYF

j_gene: TRBJ2-1
v_gene: TRBV24-1
abundance: few
d_gene: NA
len: 14
CDR3nt: TGTGCCACCAGTGAACTAACCGGGAGCAATGAGCAGTTCTTC
CDR3aa: CATSELTGSNEQFF

j_gene: TRBJ2-2
v_gene: TRBV28
abundance: NA
d_gene: NA
len: 12
CDR3nt: TGTGCCAGCGCGGTGGCTACCGGGGAGCTGTTTTTT
CDR3aa: CASAVATGELFF

j_gene: TRBJ1-5
v_gene: TRBV18
abundance: many
d_gene: NA
len: 15
CDR3nt: TGTGCCAGCTCACCAGGGGGGGATGGCAATCAGCCCCAGCATTTT
CDR3aa: CASSPGGDGNQPQHF

j_gene: TRBJ2-5
v_gene: TRBV5-1
abundance: many
d_gene: NA
len: 16
CDR3nt: TGCGCCAGCAGTCGTGACGGCCAACGTCGAAGGGAGACCCAGTACTTC
CDR3aa: CASSRDGQRRRETQYF

j_gene: TRBJ1-1
v_gene: TRBV5-4
abundance: few
d_gene: NA
len: 16
CDR3nt: TGTGCCAGCAGCTCCCCGAACCGGGACGGTGTCATTGAAGCTTTCTTT
CDR3aa: CASSSPNRDGVIEAFF

j_gene: TRBJ2-7
v_gene: TRBV5-1
abundance: many
d_gene: NA
len: 12
CDR3nt: TGCGCCAGCAGCTCCAGGGAGCACGAGCAGTACTTC
CDR3aa: CASSSREHEQYF

j_gene: TRBJ2-3
v_gene: TRBV20-1
abundance: NA
d_gene: NA
len: 14
CDR3nt: TGCAGTGCTAGAGGACCCAGGGGCGGAGATACGCAGTATTTT
CDR3aa: CSARGPRGGDTQYF

j_gene: TRBJ2-7
v_gene: TRBV12-3/TRBV12-4
abundance: NA
d_gene: NA
len: 11
CDR3nt: TGTGCCAGCAGTTACGGGTACGAGCAGCACTTC
CDR3aa: CASSYGYEQHF

j_gene: TRBJ2-1
v_gene: TRBV5-1
abundance: many
d_gene: NA
len: 14
CDR3nt: TGCGCCAGCAGCTTGGAGGGAGGTCGGAATGAGCAGTTCTTC
CDR3aa: CASSLEGGRNEQFF

j_gene: TRBJ2-1
v_gene: TRBV27
abundance: many
d_gene: NA
len: 13
CDR3nt: TGTGCCAGCAGTTTATCGTGGAACAATGAGCAGTTCTTC
CDR3aa: CASSLSWNNEQFF

j_gene: TRBJ2-1
v_gene: TRBV20-1
abundance: NA
d_gene: NA
len: 15
CDR3nt: TGCAGTGCTAGAGACGGGAGTCGGGGGAACAATGAGCAGTTCTTC
CDR3aa: CSARDGSRGNNEQFF

j_gene: TRBJ2-5
v_gene: TRBV28
abundance: many
d_gene: NA
len: 12
CDR3nt: TGTGCCAGCAGTTTACGGGGGTCGACCCAGTACTTC
CDR3aa: CASSLRGSTQYF

j_gene: TRBJ2-1
v_gene: TRBV11-2
abundance: many
d_gene: TRBD2
len: 15
CDR3nt: TGTGCCAGCAGTTCGGGACTAGGTTTCGCCAATGAGCAGTTCTTC
CDR3aa: CASSSGLGFANEQFF

j_gene: TRBJ2-7
v_gene: TRBV7-9
abundance: many
d_gene: TRBD1
len: 13
CDR3nt: TGTGCCAGCAGCTCCCGGGACAGGGTCGAGCAGTACTTC
CDR3aa: CASSSRDRVEQYF

j_gene: TRBJ2-7
v_gene: TRBV4-1
abundance: few
d_gene: NA
len: 13
CDR3nt: TGCGCCAGCAGCCAGAGAACGGGCTACGAGCAGTACTTC
CDR3aa: CASSQRTGYEQYF

j_gene: TRBJ1-5
v_gene: TRBV7-9
abundance: few
d_gene: NA
len: 12
CDR3nt: TGTGCCAGCAGCTTAGGGGTTCAGCCCCAGCATTTT
CDR3aa: CASSLGVQPQHF

j_gene: TRBJ2-7
v_gene: TRBV29-1
abundance: few
d_gene: TRBD1
len: 15
CDR3nt: TGCAGCGTTGAAGGGGACAGGGTGAGCCCCTACGAGCAGTACTTC
CDR3aa: CSVEGDRVSPYEQYF

j_gene: TRBJ1-2
v_gene: TRBV2
abundance: many
d_gene: NA
len: 14
CDR3nt: TGTGCCAGCAGTGGACAGGCGGGGAACTATGGCTACACCTTC
CDR3aa: CASSGQAGNYGYTF

j_gene: TRBJ1-3
v_gene: TRBV20-1
abundance: many
d_gene: TRBD1
len: 15
CDR3nt: TGCAGTGCGAGACCGGGACAGGGTGTCGGAAACACCATATATTTT
CDR3aa: CSARPGQGVGNTIYF

j_gene: TRBJ2-1
v_gene: TRBV5-1
abundance: NA
d_gene: NA
len: 18
CDR3nt: TGCGCCAGCAGCTTGGATCGGGCTAATGTTCTCTCCTACAATGAGCAGTTCTTC
CDR3aa: CASSLDRANVLSYNEQFF

j_gene: TRBJ2-5
v_gene: TRBV19
abundance: few
d_gene: TRBD1
len: 14
CDR3nt: TGTGCCAGTAACCCGACAGGGTTCCAAGAGACCCAGTACTTC
CDR3aa: CASNPTGFQETQYF